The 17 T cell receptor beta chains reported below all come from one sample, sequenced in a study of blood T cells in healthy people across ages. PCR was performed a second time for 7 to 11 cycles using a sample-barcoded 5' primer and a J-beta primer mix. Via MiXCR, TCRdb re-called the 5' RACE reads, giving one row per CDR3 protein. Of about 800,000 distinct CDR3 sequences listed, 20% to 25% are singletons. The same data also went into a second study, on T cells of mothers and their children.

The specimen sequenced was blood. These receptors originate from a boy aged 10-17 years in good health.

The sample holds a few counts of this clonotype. In DNA form, the CDR3 reads TGTGCCAGCAGTTACTCGTCCGCGTACGAGCAGTACTTC. Translated: CASSYSSAYEQYF. The V gene is TRBV6-2 or TRBV6-3, the J gene TRBJ2-7; no firm D call. The V gene's germline CDR1 is MNHEY and CDR2 SVGEGT. This CDR3 has 13 amino acids. V was pared by 0 bases and J by 4 bases, with 7 bases between.

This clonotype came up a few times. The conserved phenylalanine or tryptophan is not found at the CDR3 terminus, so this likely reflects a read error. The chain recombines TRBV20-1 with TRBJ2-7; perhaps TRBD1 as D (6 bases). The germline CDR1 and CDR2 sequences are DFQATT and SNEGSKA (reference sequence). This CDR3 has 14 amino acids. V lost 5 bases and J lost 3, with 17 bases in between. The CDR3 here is CSAENRAGFYEQYS. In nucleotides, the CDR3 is TGCAGTGCTGAAAACAGGGCAGGCTTCTACGAGCAGTACTCC.

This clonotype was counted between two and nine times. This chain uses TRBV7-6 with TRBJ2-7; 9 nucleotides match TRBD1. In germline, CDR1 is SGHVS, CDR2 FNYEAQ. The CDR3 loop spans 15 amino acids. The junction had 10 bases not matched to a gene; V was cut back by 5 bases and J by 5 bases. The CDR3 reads CASSPGRDRAHEQYF. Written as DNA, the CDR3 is TGTGCCAGCAGCCCAGGTCGGGACAGGGCCCACGAGCAGTACTTC.

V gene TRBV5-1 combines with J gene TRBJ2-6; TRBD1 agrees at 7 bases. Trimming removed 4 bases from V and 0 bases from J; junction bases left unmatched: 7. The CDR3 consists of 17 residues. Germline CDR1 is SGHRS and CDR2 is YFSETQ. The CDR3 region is CASSPQDRSSGANVLTF. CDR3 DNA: TGCGCCAGCAGCCCCCAGGACAGGTCCTCTGGGGCCAACGTCCTGACTTTC.

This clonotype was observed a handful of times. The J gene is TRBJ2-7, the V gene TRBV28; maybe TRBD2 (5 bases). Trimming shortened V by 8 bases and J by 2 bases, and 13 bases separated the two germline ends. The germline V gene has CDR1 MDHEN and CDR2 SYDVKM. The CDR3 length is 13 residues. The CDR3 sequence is CASGLTQTYEQYF. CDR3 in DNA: TGTGCCAGCGGACTGACTCAAACCTACGAGCAGTACTTC. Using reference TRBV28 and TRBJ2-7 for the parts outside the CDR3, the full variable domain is DVKVTQSSRYLVKRTGEKVFLECVQDMDHENMFWYRQDPGLGLRLIYFSYDVKMKEKGDIPEGYSVSREKKERFSLILESASTNQTSMYLCASGLTQTYEQYFGPGTRLTVT.

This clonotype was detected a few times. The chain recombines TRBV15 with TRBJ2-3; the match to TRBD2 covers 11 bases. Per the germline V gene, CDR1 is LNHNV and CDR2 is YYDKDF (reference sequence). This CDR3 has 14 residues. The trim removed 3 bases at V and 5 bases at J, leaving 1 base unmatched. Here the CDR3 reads CATSRLAGGDTQYF. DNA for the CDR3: TGTGCCACCAGCAGGCTAGCGGGGGGAGATACGCAGTATTTT.

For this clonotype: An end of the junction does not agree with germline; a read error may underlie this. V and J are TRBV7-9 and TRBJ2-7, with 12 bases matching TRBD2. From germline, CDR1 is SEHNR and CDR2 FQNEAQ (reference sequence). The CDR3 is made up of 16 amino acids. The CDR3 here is CASSPTGLAGIYKQYF. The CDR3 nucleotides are TGTGCCAGCAGCCCGACCGGACTAGCGGGAATCTACAAGCAGTACTTC.

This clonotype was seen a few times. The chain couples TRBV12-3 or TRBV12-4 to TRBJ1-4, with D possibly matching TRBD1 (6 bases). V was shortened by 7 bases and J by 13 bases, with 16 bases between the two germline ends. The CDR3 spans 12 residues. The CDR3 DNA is TGTGCCAGCAACGAAAAGGGGGGGGGACTGTTTTTT. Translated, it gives CASNEKGGGLFF.

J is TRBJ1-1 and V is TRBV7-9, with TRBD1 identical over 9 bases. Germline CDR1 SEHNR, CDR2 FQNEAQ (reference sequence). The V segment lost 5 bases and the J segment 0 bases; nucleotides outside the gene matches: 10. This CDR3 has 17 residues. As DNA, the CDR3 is TGTGCCAGCAGCCCGACCGGGACAGGGTTCATGAACACTGAAGCTTTCTTT. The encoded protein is CASSPTGTGFMNTEAFF. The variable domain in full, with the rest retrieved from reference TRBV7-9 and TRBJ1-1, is DTGVSQNPRHKITKRGQNVTFRCDPISEHNRLYWYRQTLGQGPEFLTYFQNEAQLEKSRLLSDRFSAERPKGSFSTLEIQRTEQGDSAMYLCASSPTGTGFMNTEAFFGQGTRLTVV.

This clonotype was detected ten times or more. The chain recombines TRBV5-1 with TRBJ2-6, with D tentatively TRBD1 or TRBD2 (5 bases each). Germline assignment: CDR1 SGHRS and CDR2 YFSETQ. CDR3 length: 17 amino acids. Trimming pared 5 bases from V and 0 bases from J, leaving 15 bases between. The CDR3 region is CASRRDAVSSGANVLTF. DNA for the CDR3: TGCGCCAGCAGACGGGACGCTGTAAGCTCTGGGGCCAACGTCCTGACTTTC.

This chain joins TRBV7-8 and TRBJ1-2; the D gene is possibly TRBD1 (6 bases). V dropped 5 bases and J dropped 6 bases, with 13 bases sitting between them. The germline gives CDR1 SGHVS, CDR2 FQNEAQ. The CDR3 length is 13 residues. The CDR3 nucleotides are TGTGCCAGCAGCGTTAGGGGGTTGAATGGCTACACCTTC. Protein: CASSVRGLNGYTF.

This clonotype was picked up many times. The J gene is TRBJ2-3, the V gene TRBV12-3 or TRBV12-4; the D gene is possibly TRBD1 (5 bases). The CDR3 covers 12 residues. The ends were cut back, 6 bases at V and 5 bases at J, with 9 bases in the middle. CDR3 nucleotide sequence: TGTGCCAGCAGCCCAAGGGGAGATACGCAGTATTTT. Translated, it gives CASSPRGDTQYF.

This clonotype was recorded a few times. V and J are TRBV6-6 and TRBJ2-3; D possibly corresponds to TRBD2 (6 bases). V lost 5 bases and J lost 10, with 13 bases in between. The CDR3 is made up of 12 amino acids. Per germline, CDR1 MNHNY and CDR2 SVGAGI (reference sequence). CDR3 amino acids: CASSPLAKAQYF. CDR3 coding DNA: TGTGCCAGCAGTCCACTAGCAAAGGCGCAGTATTTT.

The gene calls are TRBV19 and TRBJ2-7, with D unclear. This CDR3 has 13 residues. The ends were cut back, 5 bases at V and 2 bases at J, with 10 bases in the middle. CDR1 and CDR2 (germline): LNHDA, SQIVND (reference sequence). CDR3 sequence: CASSPRWAYEQYF. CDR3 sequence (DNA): TGTGCCAGTAGTCCCCGGTGGGCCTACGAGCAGTACTTC. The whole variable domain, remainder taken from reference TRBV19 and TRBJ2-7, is DGGITQSPKYLFRKEGQNVTLSCEQNLNHDAMYWYRQDPGQGLRLIYYSQIVNDFQKGDIAEGYSVSREKKESFPLTVTSAQKNPTAFYLCASSPRWAYEQYFGPGTRLTVT.

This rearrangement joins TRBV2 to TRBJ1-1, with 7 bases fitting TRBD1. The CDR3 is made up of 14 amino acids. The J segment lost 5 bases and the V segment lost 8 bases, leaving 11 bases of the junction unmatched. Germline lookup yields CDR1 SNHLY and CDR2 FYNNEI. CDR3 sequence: CASQGGLGGTEAFF. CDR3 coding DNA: TGTGCCAGCCAGGGGGGGCTAGGGGGGACTGAAGCTTTCTTT.

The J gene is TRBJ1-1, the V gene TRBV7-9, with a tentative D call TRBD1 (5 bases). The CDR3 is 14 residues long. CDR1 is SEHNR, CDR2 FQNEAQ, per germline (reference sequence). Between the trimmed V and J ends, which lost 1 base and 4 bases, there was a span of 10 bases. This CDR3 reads CASSLGARGTEAFF. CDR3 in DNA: TGTGCCAGCAGCTTAGGGGCTAGGGGCACTGAAGCTTTCTTT.

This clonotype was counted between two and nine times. The CDR3 loop is CSVDSASGSQETQYF. The CDR3 DNA is TGCAGCGTTGATTCGGCTAGCGGGAGCCAAGAGACCCAGTACTTC. The chain recombines TRBV29-1 with TRBJ2-5, with TRBD2 matching over 10 bases. The CDR3 spans 15 residues. Germline V gives CDR1 SQVTM, CDR2 ANQGSEA. V was clipped by 3 bases and J by 1 base; unmatched bases: 5. Complete variable domain (other parts from reference TRBV29-1 and TRBJ2-5): SAVISQKPSRDICQRGTSLTIQCQVDSQVTMMFWYRQQPGQSLTLIATANQGSEATYESGFVIDKFPISRPNLTFSTLTVSNMSPEDSSIYLCSVDSASGSQETQYFGPGTRLLVL.